The 16 T cell receptor beta chains in this list originate from one sample, sequenced in a study of shared clonotypes between healthy human individuals. Profiling relied on immunoSEQ multiplex PCR, and the TCRdb table lists in-frame clones only, not all of them. The sample has 600,000 to 800,000 clones; 55% to 75% are singletons. The specimen was memory CD4+ T cells sorted from blood. This sample's subset: CD45RA-negative fraction. These TCRs come from a woman aged 25 to 45 in good health.

This sequence joins TRBV19 and TRBJ2-4; D is possibly TRBD1 (6 bases). This CDR3 has 17 amino acids. CDR1 is LNHDA, CDR2 SQIVND, per germline (reference sequence). The V and J ends lost 11 bases and 0 bases respectively, with 23 bases between them. CDR3 sequence: CARETGPPLLAKNIQYF. The CDR3 DNA reads as TGTGCCCGAGAAACAGGGCCCCCCTTGCTAGCCAAAAACATTCAGTACTTC. The full variable domain, rest sourced from reference TRBV19 and TRBJ2-4, is DGGITQSPKYLFRKEGQNVTLSCEQNLNHDAMYWYRQDPGQGLRLIYYSQIVNDFQKGDIAEGYSVSREKKESFPLTVTSAQKNPTAFYLCARETGPPLLAKNIQYFGAGTRLSVL.

The gene calls are TRBV11-2 and TRBJ2-5, with D maybe TRBD2 (5 bases). Trimming cost V 5 bases and J 5 bases, with 12 bases left between them. The V gene's germline CDR1 is SGHAT and CDR2 FQNNGV. This CDR3 contains 13 residues. Here the CDR3 reads CASSREQAETQYF. CDR3 sequence (DNA): TGTGCCAGCAGCAGGGAGCAGGCCGAGACCCAGTACTTC.

V and J are TRBV25-1 and TRBJ1-3; TRBD1 matches 7 bases. CDR1 is MGHDK and CDR2 is SYGVNS in the germline V gene. This CDR3 region has 15 residues. V lost 2 bases, J lost 3 bases, and 4 bases stayed unmatched. CDR3 sequence: CASSERRDSGNTIYF. CDR3 sequence (DNA): TGTGCCAGCAGTGAACGGCGGGACAGTGGAAACACCATATATTTT. The full variable domain, its missing parts supplied by reference TRBV25-1 and TRBJ1-3, is EADIYQTPRYLVIGTGKKITLECSQTMGHDKMYWYQQDPGMELHLIHYSYGVNSTEKGDLSSESTVSRIRTEHFPLTLESARPSHTSQYLCASSERRDSGNTIYFGEGSWLTVV.

The V and J genes are TRBV27 and TRBJ1-1, with unresolved D. Between the trimmed V and J ends, which lost 6 bases and 3 bases, there was a span of 20 bases. CDR1 MNHEY and CDR2 SMNVEV come from the germline V gene (reference sequence). The CDR3 runs to 16 residues. The DNA for the CDR3 is TGTGCCAGCAGCCAACGCTGGCCCCCGGGTTACACTGAAGCTTTCTTT. As protein: CASSQRWPPGYTEAFF.

In the case of this clone: With a much larger clone just one base away, this may be a read error. This CDR3 reads CASSLDYEQYF. The CDR3 region has the DNA TGTGCCAGCAGCTTAGACTACGAGCAGTACTTC. The V call is TRBV7-9, the J call TRBJ2-5; D remains ambiguous. The J call may be mistaken, given a closer DNA end match to TRBJ2-7. The CDR3 covers 11 residues. Germline assignment: CDR1 SEHNR and CDR2 FQNEAQ (reference sequence).

The genes are TRBV5-1 and TRBJ2-7; D gene uncertain. V was trimmed by 6 bases and J by 6 bases, leaving 7 bases between them. Per germline, CDR1 SGHRS and CDR2 YFSETQ. The CDR3 covers 10 residues. CDR3 protein: CASTLREQYF. CDR3 nucleotide sequence: TGCGCCAGCACTCTCCGCGAGCAGTACTTC.

This clone has more than one count but fewer than ten. V is TRBV11-2 and J is TRBJ2-3, with D perhaps assigned TRBD1 or TRBD2 (5 bases each). From germline, CDR1 is SGHAT and CDR2 FQNNGV. The CDR3 covers 15 residues. Trimming took 2 bases from V and 4 from J, leaving 13 bases between them. CDR3 amino acids: CASSLTGPKADTQYF. The DNA for the CDR3 is TGTGCCAGCAGCTTAACGGGACCAAAGGCAGATACGCAGTATTTT.

V gene TRBV5-1 combines with J gene TRBJ1-2; D not certain. Germline V gene data show CDR1 as SGHRS and CDR2 as YFSETQ. Trimming cost V 0 bases and J 1 base, with 7 bases left between them. CDR3 length equals 14 residues. CDR3 region: CASSLARINYGYTF. In DNA, the CDR3 is TGCGCCAGCAGCTTGGCCAGAATTAACTATGGCTACACCTTC.

In its sample, this clone was seen a few times. This chain joins TRBV4-1 and TRBJ2-2; TRBD1 matches 10 bases. V dropped 0 bases and J dropped 4; count of bases not matched to a gene: 5. CDR1 is MGHRA and CDR2 is YSYEKL in the germline V gene. The CDR3 has 17 amino acids. The CDR3 region is CASSQDMTGGGTGELFF. DNA for the CDR3: TGCGCCAGCAGCCAAGATATGACAGGGGGCGGCACCGGGGAGCTGTTTTTT.

This clone was detected a few times. The rearrangement joins TRBV28 to TRBJ1-1; 9 nucleotides match TRBD1. V was clipped by 6 bases and J by 4 bases; unmatched bases: 9. CDR1 and CDR2 (germline): MDHEN, SYDVKM. The CDR3 has 15 residues. CDR3: CASRWTGAWGTEAFF. The CDR3 DNA is TGTGCCAGCAGGTGGACAGGGGCCTGGGGCACTGAAGCTTTCTTT.

V usage is TRBV6-1 and J usage is TRBJ2-3, with D possibly TRBD1 on 7 matching bases. Trimming stripped 6 bases from V and 5 bases from J, with 18 bases between. The CDR3 runs 15 residues. The V gene's germline CDR1 is MNHNS and CDR2 SASEGT. CDR3 protein: CASRAQTGRGDTQYF. The DNA of the CDR3 is TGTGCCAGCAGGGCACAGACAGGGCGGGGAGATACGCAGTATTTT.

The V and J genes are TRBV10-2 and TRBJ2-7; weak D call: TRBD2 (6 bases). Trimming shortened V by 4 bases and J by 0 bases, and 16 bases separated the two germline ends. This CDR3 has 16 residues. The germline gives CDR1 WSHSY, CDR2 SAAADI. The CDR3, as DNA: TGCGCCAGCAGTGGGGACTCACTAGGTTTCTCCTACGAGCAGTACTTC. Translated: CASSGDSLGFSYEQYF.

This chain joins TRBV5-6 and TRBJ2-7; D call uncertain. Germline V gene data show CDR1 as SGHDT and CDR2 as YYEEEE. V gave up 4 bases and J gave up 0 bases, with 5 bases separating them. This CDR3 is 12 amino acids long. The CDR3 region has the DNA TGTGCCAGCAGCGGGATCTCCTACGAGCAGTACTTC. Its protein is CASSGISYEQYF. The whole variable domain, filled in from reference TRBV5-6 and TRBJ2-7, reads DAGVTQSPTHLIKTRGQQVTLRCSPKSGHDTVSWYQQALGQGPQFIFQYYEEEERQRGNFPDRFSGHQFPNYSSELNVNALLLGDSALYLCASSGISYEQYFGPGTRLTVT.

This chain joins TRBV5-1 and TRBJ1-3; TRBD1 matches at 9 bases. This CDR3 spans 15 amino acids. Unmatched junction bases numbered 6, after V lost 4 bases and J lost 4 bases. CDR1 SGHRS and CDR2 YFSETQ come from the germline V gene. The CDR3 DNA sequence: TGCGCCAGCAGCGAAGGACAGGGGTACGGAAACACCATATATTTT. Its protein product is CASSEGQGYGNTIYF.

This chain uses TRBV19 with TRBJ1-2; D is possibly TRBD1 (5 bases). Germline CDR1 and CDR2: LNHDA and SQIVND (reference sequence). V gave up 6 bases and J gave up 3 bases, with 8 bases separating them. The CDR3 is 12 amino acids. In DNA form, the CDR3 reads TGTGCCAGTAGCCGCAGGGACTATGGCTACACCTTC. Amino acid sequence: CASSRRDYGYTF.

The V and J genes are TRBV11-1 and TRBJ2-3; D not resolved. The CDR3 totals 13 residues. Deletions cut 6 bases from V and 1 base from J, with 8 bases between. Germline V gene sequence: CDR1 SGHAT, CDR2 FQDESV (reference sequence). The CDR3 DNA is TGTGCCAGCAGTATTAGGGGCACAGATACGCAGTATTTT. Its translation is CASSIRGTDTQYF.